The 30 T cell receptor beta chains given below trace back to one sample, sequenced in a study of cytomegalovirus exposure and HLA in healthy donors. Profiling relied on immunoSEQ multiplex PCR, and the TCRdb table lists in-frame clones only, not all of them. This table holds 100,000 to 150,000 clones, roughly 87% found once. The material sequenced was PBMCs. The receptors stem from a woman aged 18-35 years in good health and CMV-seronegative.

This sequence joins TRBV5-6 and TRBJ2-3; no reliable D call. In germline, CDR1 is SGHDT, CDR2 YYEEEE. The length of the CDR3 is 13 residues. Trimming pared 1 base from V and 2 bases from J, leaving 5 bases between. CDR3 nucleotide sequence: TGTGCCAGCAGCTTGCCACACACAGATACGCAGTATTTT. Its protein is CASSLPHTDTQYF.

In its sample, this clone was seen once. J is TRBJ2-7 and V is TRBV11-1; 8 positions agree with TRBD1. The CDR3 length is 16 residues. CDR1 SGHAT and CDR2 FQDESV come from the germline V gene (reference sequence). V trimming: 2 bases; J trimming: 2 bases; junction bases outside the gene matches: 8. The DNA for the CDR3 is TGTGCCAGCAGCTTAAGAAGGACAGGGAGTCCCTACGAGCAGTACTTC. Its translation: CASSLRRTGSPYEQYF.

The chain uses TRBV6-5 and TRBJ1-6; no firm D call. The length of the CDR3 is 15 residues. The V and J ends lost 3 bases and 7 bases respectively, with 13 bases between them. The germline V gene encodes CDR1 MNHEY and CDR2 SVGAGI. This chain's CDR3 is CASSYSRAGNSPLHF. As DNA, the CDR3 is TGTGCCAGCAGTTATTCCCGAGCGGGGAATTCACCCCTCCACTTT.

The genes are TRBV5-6 and TRBJ1-3; 7 bases align to TRBD1. With V trimmed by 4 bases and J by 1 base, 11 bases remained unmatched. Germline CDR1 reads SGHDT; CDR2 reads YYEEEE. The CDR3 has 17 amino acids. The CDR3, as DNA: TGTGCCAGCAGCGGACTCGACAGGGTGTATTCTGGAAACACCATATATTTT. Protein: CASSGLDRVYSGNTIYF.

The genes are TRBV18 and TRBJ1-4; TRBD1 agrees at 7 bases. Germline V CDR1 and CDR2: KGHSH, LQKENI. This CDR3 has 15 amino acids. The junction had 7 bases not matched to a gene; V was cut back by 3 bases and J by 6 bases. The CDR3 here is CASSPYEGADEKLFF. CDR3 nucleotides: TGTGCCAGCTCACCTTATGAGGGGGCGGATGAAAAACTGTTTTTT.

The J gene is TRBJ2-1, the V gene TRBV11-3, with D perhaps matching TRBD2 (6 bases). Trimming removed 5 bases from V and 4 bases from J, with 21 bases in between. Germline CDR1 and CDR2: SGHNT and YENEEA. The CDR3 is 17 residues long. The CDR3 here is CASSPPRGTLRYNEQFF. Here the CDR3 DNA reads TGTGCCAGCAGCCCCCCACGCGGGACGCTAAGATACAATGAGCAGTTCTTC.

The J gene is TRBJ1-1, the V gene TRBV18, with no clear D. Germline lookup yields CDR1 KGHSH and CDR2 LQKENI. CDR3 length equals 14 residues. The germline V and J ends were trimmed by 6 bases and 1 base, with 12 bases remaining between them. DNA of the CDR3: TGTGCCAGCTCTTCCGCGGGTGAGAACACTGAAGCTTTCTTT. It is translated as CASSSAGENTEAFF. Variable domain in full (rest from reference TRBV18 and TRBJ1-1): NAGVMQNPRHLVRRRGQEARLRCSPMKGHSHVYWYRQLPEEGLKFMVYLQKENIIDESGMPKERFSAEFPKEGPSILRIQQVVRGDSAAYFCASSSAGENTEAFFGQGTRLTVV.

J is TRBJ1-6 and V is TRBV5-4, with TRBD1 identical over 11 bases. The CDR3 covers 15 residues. In germline, CDR1 is SGHNT, CDR2 YYREEE (reference sequence). V was clipped by 5 bases and J by 8 bases; unmatched bases: 6. The chain's CDR3 is CASRSPGQGDSPLHF. CDR3 nucleotides: TGTGCCAGCAGATCGCCGGGACAGGGGGATTCACCCCTCCACTTT.

The chain carries TRBV7-2 and TRBJ2-5; possibly TRBD1 for D (6 bases). The germline gives CDR1 SGHTA, CDR2 FQGNSA. The CDR3 is 14 residues long. V lost 8 bases, J lost 3 bases, and 16 bases lay in between. CDR3 sequence: CASVAGDRKETQYF. For the CDR3, the DNA is TGTGCCAGCGTGGCAGGGGATAGGAAAGAGACCCAGTACTTC.

The chain links TRBV2 to TRBJ1-2; TRBD1 aligns across 9 bases. The CDR3 sequence is 17 residues long. The junction had 17 bases not matched to a gene; V was cut back by 7 bases and J by 5 bases. Germline V gene lookup returns CDR1 SNHLY and CDR2 FYNNEI. The CDR3 DNA reads TGTGCCAGCACCGGGGCCCCAACAGGGGGCGCCGGTTATGGCTACACCTTC. It specifies CASTGAPTGGAGYGYTF.

This rearrangement joins TRBV11-2 to TRBJ2-5; 13 bases align to TRBD2. The CDR3 is 15 amino acids. Germline V gene sequence: CDR1 SGHAT, CDR2 FQNNGV. Losses at the gene ends were 4 bases for V and 4 bases for J; bases not matched to a gene: 3. As DNA, the CDR3 is TGTGCCAGCAGCTCCAGGACTAGCGGGGGAGAGACCCAGTACTTC. Protein: CASSSRTSGGETQYF.

The chain combines TRBV7-9 with TRBJ2-1; TRBD2 matches 8 bases. This CDR3 comprises 15 residues. Germline CDR1 SEHNR, CDR2 FQNEAQ (reference sequence). The J segment lost 2 bases and the V segment lost 7 bases, leaving 7 bases of the junction unmatched. The CDR3 DNA is TGTGCCAGCACCGAGCGGGGGACCCCCTACAATGAGCAGTTCTTC. Its translation is CASTERGTPYNEQFF.

V gene TRBV6-1 combines with J gene TRBJ2-6; 7 nucleotides agree with TRBD1. The trim removed 3 bases at V and 0 bases at J, leaving 8 bases unmatched. Germline assignment: CDR1 MNHNS and CDR2 SASEGT. The CDR3 runs 18 residues. The DNA of the CDR3 is TGTGCCAGCAGTGACCAGGGGGTCGCAAACTCTGGGGCCAACGTCCTGACTTTC. It yields the protein CASSDQGVANSGANVLTF.

This clone turned up a few times. This chain joins TRBV2 and TRBJ2-5, with unresolved D. Germline lookup yields CDR1 SNHLY and CDR2 FYNNEI. V gave up 6 bases and J gave up 0 bases, with 5 bases separating them. The CDR3 length is 12 residues. CDR3 sequence: CASRPDQETQYF. For the CDR3, the DNA is TGTGCCAGCAGGCCAGACCAAGAGACCCAGTACTTC.

The rearrangement links TRBV19 to TRBJ1-5, with 10 bases that match TRBD1. Germline CDR1 reads LNHDA; CDR2 reads SQIVND (reference sequence). J was trimmed by 4 bases and V by 5 bases; bases with no gene match: 11. CDR3 length equals 17 residues. The CDR3 loop is CASSEPPDRGWNQPQHF. For the CDR3, the DNA is TGTGCCAGTAGTGAACCCCCGGACAGGGGGTGGAATCAGCCCCAGCATTTT.

This clone was picked up many times. The chain combines TRBV10-2 with TRBJ1-2; D is ambiguous. Trimming left V 8 bases short and J 4 bases short, with 11 bases between. Germline assignment: CDR1 WSHSY and CDR2 SAAADI. The CDR3 runs 12 residues. CDR3 sequence: CASGVAAYGYTF. CDR3 bases: TGCGCCAGCGGTGTGGCCGCCTATGGCTACACCTTC.

The rearrangement uses TRBV5-1 and TRBJ1-6; D may be TRBD1 (6 bases). V was trimmed by 3 bases and J by 10 bases, leaving 14 bases between them. Germline CDR1 SGHRS, CDR2 YFSETQ. The CDR3 extends over 14 amino acids. The CDR3 is CASSSGGLGSPLHF. CDR3 sequence (DNA): TGCGCCAGCAGCTCGGGGGGGCTCGGGTCACCCCTCCACTTT.

V and J are TRBV19 and TRBJ2-5; TRBD2 is a possible D gene (6 bases). The V gene's germline CDR1 is LNHDA and CDR2 SQIVND (reference sequence). The CDR3 loop spans 17 amino acids. Trimming took off 1 base at V and 4 bases at J, with 19 bases between the two ends. The CDR3 sequence: CASSIVGGSLRGETQYF. The CDR3 bases are TGTGCCAGTAGTATAGTTGGTGGGTCTTTGCGGGGAGAGACCCAGTACTTC.

This clone showed up just once. This rearrangement joins TRBV7-3 to TRBJ1-1; perhaps TRBD1 as D (6 bases). Per the germline V gene, CDR1 is SGHTA and CDR2 is FQGTGA. The CDR3 is 14 amino acids. Deletions cut 4 bases from V and 4 bases from J, with 13 bases between. The CDR3 DNA follows: TGTGCCAGCAGCTCTTCGAGGGGGAGCACTGAAGCTTTCTTT. Residues: CASSSSRGSTEAFF.

The V call is TRBV6-5, the J call TRBJ2-1, with 7 bases fitting TRBD1. The CDR3 length is 16 residues. CDR1 is MNHEY and CDR2 is SVGAGI in the germline V gene. V was pared by 0 bases and J by 10 bases, with 12 bases of the junction left unmatched. The CDR3 DNA follows: TGTGCCAGCAGTTACTCCTACAGGGGCCAGTCTACAGAGCAGTTCTTC. Its translation is CASSYSYRGQSTEQFF.

This clone was detected once. V gene TRBV9 combines with J gene TRBJ1-6; TRBD1 is a possible D gene (6 bases). Germline assignment: CDR1 SGDLS and CDR2 YYNGEE. Trimming took 7 bases from V and 9 from J, leaving 20 bases between them. The CDR3 covers 15 residues. Written as DNA, the CDR3 is TGTGCCAGCGGAGTTGGGGGGGCCGACGGTTCACCCCTCCACTTT. The encoded protein is CASGVGGADGSPLHF.

The chain links TRBV9 to TRBJ1-2; D unclear. There are 16 residues in the CDR3. Germline assignment: CDR1 SGDLS and CDR2 YYNGEE. Trimming pared 2 bases from V and 3 bases from J, leaving 17 bases between. CDR3 sequence reads: CASSVGQALADYGYTF. The CDR3 coding sequence is TGTGCCAGCAGCGTCGGCCAGGCCCTAGCGGACTATGGCTACACCTTC.

The rearrangement joins TRBV18 to TRBJ2-6; 8 bases are a match to TRBD1. Trimming took 2 bases from V and 3 from J; bases not matched to a gene: 9. The CDR3 length is 18 residues. Germline CDR1 is KGHSH and CDR2 is LQKENI. CDR3 loop: CASSPRSRGLGGANVLTF. CDR3 coding DNA: TGTGCCAGCTCACCAAGGAGCAGGGGGCTAGGTGGGGCCAACGTCCTGACTTTC.

In nucleotides, the CDR3 is TGTGCCAGCAGCCCCCGGACAGGGGGTGCGGGAGAGACCCAGTACTTC. Protein sequence: CASSPRTGGAGETQYF. This chain links TRBV5-4 with TRBJ2-5, with 10 bases identical to TRBD1. V lost 4 bases to trimming and J lost 4 bases; unmatched junction nucleotides: 10. The CDR3 totals 16 residues. The V gene's germline CDR1 is SGHNT and CDR2 YYREEE (reference sequence).

The chain joins TRBV25-1 to TRBJ1-6; 7 bases line up with TRBD1. The CDR3 extends over 15 amino acids. Trimming cost V 7 bases and J 14 bases; bases outside gene matches: 17. Germline CDR1 reads MGHDK; CDR2 reads SYGVNS. In DNA form, the CDR3 reads TGTGCCAGCACCCCAGCCGGGACAGAGTCCACCACCCTCCACTTT. It is translated as CASTPAGTESTTLHF.

The gene calls are TRBV18 and TRBJ1-4; 8 positions agree with TRBD1. CDR3 length: 15 amino acids. The germline gives CDR1 KGHSH, CDR2 LQKENI. Trimming took 5 bases from V and 8 from J; bases not matched to a gene: 10. CDR3 nucleotides: TGTGCCAGCTCATATACGCGACAGGGGCGGGAAAAACTGTTTTTT. Its translation is CASSYTRQGREKLFF.

This chain joins TRBV7-9 and TRBJ1-1, with no clear D. The CDR3 runs 15 residues. V lost 5 bases to trimming and J lost 1 base, with 14 bases between them. Germline V gives CDR1 SEHNR, CDR2 FQNEAQ (reference sequence). The CDR3 region is CASSPRQEANTEAFF. The CDR3, as DNA: TGTGCCAGCAGCCCGCGGCAGGAGGCGAACACTGAAGCTTTCTTT.

The chain couples TRBV6-1 to TRBJ1-6; 7 bases are a match to TRBD1. Germline V gives CDR1 MNHNS, CDR2 SASEGT. The CDR3 length is 15 residues. The junction had 7 bases not matched to a gene; V was cut back by 1 base and J by 10 bases. CDR3 in amino acids: CASSEGIGGSSPLHF. The CDR3 coding sequence is TGTGCCAGCAGTGAAGGTATAGGGGGCTCCTCACCCCTCCACTTT.

This chain joins TRBV2 and TRBJ1-1; no clear D gene. V was shortened by 3 bases and J by 2 bases, with 13 bases between the two germline ends. The CDR3 has 15 residues. Germline V gene data show CDR1 as SNHLY and CDR2 as FYNNEI. For the CDR3, the DNA is TGTGCCAGCAGTGAGAGAAGCGAGGTTAACACTGAAGCTTTCTTT. Translating it yields CASSERSEVNTEAFF.

The gene calls are TRBV7-2 and TRBJ1-2; the D gene is possibly TRBD1 (6 bases). The CDR3 is 16 residues long. V lost 7 bases and J lost 2, with 20 bases in between. Germline CDR1 is SGHTA and CDR2 is FQGNSA. DNA for the CDR3: TGTGCCAGCACCGACCCTTACAGACAGGAGAACTATGGCTACACCTTC. Its protein is CASTDPYRQENYGYTF.